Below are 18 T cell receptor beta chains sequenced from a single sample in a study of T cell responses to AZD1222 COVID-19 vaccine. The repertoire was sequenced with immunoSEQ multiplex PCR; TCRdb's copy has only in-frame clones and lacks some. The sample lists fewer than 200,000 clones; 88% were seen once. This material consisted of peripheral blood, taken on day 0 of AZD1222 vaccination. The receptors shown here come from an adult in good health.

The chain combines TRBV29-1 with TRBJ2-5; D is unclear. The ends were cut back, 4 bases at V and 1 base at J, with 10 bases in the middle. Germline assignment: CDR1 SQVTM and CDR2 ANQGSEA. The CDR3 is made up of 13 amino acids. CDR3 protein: CSVVLAGQETQYF. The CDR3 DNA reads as TGCAGCGTTGTTTTAGCTGGCCAAGAGACCCAGTACTTC.

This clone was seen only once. In DNA form, the CDR3 reads TGTGCCAGCAGCCGACTAGCGGGAGGGTCAGATACGCAGTATTTT. This codes for CASSRLAGGSDTQYF. The chain is built from TRBV7-6 and TRBJ2-3; 14 positions match TRBD2. Looked up from germline, CDR1 is SGHVS and CDR2 is FNYEAQ. V shed 5 bases and J 4 bases; nucleotides not matched to a gene: 2. CDR3 size: 15 residues.

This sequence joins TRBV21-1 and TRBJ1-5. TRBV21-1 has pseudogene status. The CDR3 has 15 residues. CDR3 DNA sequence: TGTGCCAGCAGCAAAGAGGACGGTGGCAATCAGCCCCAGCATTTT. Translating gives CASSKEDGGNQPQHF.

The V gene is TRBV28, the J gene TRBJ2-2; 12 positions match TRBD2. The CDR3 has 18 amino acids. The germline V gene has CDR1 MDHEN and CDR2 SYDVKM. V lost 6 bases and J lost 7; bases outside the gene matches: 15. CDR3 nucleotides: TGTGCCAGCAGCACCCCTAGCGGGAGGGCCGCGTTGGTCGGGGAGCTGTTTTTT. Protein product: CASSTPSGRAALVGELFF.

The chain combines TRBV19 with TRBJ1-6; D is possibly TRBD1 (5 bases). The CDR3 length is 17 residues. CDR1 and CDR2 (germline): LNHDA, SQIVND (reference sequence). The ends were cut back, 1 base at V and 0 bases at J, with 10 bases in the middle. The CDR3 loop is CASSIGDSSSYNSPLHF. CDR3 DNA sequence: TGTGCCAGTAGTATAGGTGACAGCAGCTCCTATAATTCACCCCTCCACTTT.

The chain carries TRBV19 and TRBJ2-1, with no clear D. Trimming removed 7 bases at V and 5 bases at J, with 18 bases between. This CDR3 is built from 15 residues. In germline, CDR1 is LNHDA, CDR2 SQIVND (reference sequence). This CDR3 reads CASNRSGKGNNEQFF. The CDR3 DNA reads TGTGCCAGTAATCGAAGTGGTAAAGGGAACAATGAGCAGTTCTTC.

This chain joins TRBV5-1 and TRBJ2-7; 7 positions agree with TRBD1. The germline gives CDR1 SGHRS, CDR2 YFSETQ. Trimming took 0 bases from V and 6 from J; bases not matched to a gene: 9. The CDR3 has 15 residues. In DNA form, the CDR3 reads TGCGCCAGCAGCTTGGATGGCCGGGACAGTGGCGAGCAGTACTTC. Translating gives CASSLDGRDSGEQYF.

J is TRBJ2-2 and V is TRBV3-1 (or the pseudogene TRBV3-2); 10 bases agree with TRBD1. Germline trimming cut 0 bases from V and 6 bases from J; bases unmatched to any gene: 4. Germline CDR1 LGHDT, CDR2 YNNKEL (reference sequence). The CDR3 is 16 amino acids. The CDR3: CASSQERTGGPGELFF. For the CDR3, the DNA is TGTGCCAGCAGCCAAGAACGGACAGGGGGTCCCGGGGAGCTGTTTTTT.

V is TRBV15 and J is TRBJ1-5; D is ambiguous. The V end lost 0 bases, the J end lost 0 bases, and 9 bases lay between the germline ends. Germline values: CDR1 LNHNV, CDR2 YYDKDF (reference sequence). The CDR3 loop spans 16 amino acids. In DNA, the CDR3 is TGTGCCACCAGCAGAGAAGGGTCAAATAGCAATCAGCCCCAGCATTTT. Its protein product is CATSREGSNSNQPQHF.

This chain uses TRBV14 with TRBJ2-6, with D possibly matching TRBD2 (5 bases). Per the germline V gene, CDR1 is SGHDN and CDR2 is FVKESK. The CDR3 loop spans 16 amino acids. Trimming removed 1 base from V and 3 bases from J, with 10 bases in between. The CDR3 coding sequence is TGTGCCAGCAGCCAAGTACGGGGATATGGGGCCAACGTCCTGACTTTC. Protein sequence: CASSQVRGYGANVLTF.

CDR3 DNA sequence: TGTGCCAGCAGTGCGAGTGGTCGGGGCAATCAGCCCCAGCATTTT. Protein: CASSASGRGNQPQHF. The V gene is TRBV2, the J gene TRBJ1-5; D uncertain. V was shortened by 4 bases and J by 2 bases, with 12 bases between the two germline ends. There are 15 residues in the CDR3. The germline CDR1 and CDR2 sequences are SNHLY and FYNNEI.

The CDR3 loop is CASSPGTEFYNEQFF. DNA of the CDR3: TGTGCCAGCAGCCCCGGGACAGAGTTCTACAATGAGCAGTTCTTC. The rearrangement uses TRBV3-1 (or the pseudogene TRBV3-2) and TRBJ2-1, with TRBD1 matching 7 bases. The V segment lost 4 bases and the J segment 3 bases; nucleotides outside the gene matches: 6. The CDR3 runs 15 residues. Germline values: CDR1 LGHDT, CDR2 YNNKEL (reference sequence).

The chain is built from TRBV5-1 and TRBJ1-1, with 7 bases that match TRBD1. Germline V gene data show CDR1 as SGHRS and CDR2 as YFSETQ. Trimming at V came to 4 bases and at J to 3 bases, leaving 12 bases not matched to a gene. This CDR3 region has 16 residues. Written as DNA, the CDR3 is TGCGCCAGCAGCCTCTCCGGGGACAGACTGGACACTGAAGCTTTCTTT. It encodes CASSLSGDRLDTEAFF.

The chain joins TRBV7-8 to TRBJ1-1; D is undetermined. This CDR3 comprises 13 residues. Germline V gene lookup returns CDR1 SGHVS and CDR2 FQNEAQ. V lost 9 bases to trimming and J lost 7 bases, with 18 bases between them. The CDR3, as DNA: TGTGCCAGTAACCGACTCCCGGTGGGTGAAGCTTTCTTT. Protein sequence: CASNRLPVGEAFF.

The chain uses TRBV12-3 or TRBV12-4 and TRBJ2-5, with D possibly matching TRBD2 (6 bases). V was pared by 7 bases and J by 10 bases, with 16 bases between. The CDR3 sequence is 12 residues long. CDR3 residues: CASTQDYNNQYF. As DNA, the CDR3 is TGTGCCAGCACCCAGGACTACAATAACCAGTACTTC.

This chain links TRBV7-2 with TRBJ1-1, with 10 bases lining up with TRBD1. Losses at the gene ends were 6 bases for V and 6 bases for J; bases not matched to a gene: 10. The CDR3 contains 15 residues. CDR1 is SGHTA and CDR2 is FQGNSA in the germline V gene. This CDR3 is CASRRGQGGSAEAFF. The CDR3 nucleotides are TGTGCCAGCAGGCGCGGACAGGGGGGTTCCGCTGAAGCTTTCTTT.

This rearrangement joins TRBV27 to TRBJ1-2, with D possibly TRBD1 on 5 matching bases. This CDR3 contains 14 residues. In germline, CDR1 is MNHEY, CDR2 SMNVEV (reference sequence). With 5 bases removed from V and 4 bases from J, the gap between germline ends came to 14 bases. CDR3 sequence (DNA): TGTGCCAGCAGTCCAGGGACGATGGCCTATGGCTACACCTTC. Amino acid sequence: CASSPGTMAYGYTF.

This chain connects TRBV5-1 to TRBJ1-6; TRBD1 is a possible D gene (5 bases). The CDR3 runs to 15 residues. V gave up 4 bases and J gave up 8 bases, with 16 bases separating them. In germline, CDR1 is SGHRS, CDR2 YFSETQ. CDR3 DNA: TGCGCCAGCAGCACCTCAGGGTTGCGGGATTCACCCCTCCACTTT. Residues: CASSTSGLRDSPLHF. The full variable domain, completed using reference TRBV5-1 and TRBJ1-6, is KAGVTQTPRYLIKTRGQQVTLSCSPISGHRSVSWYQQTPGQGLQFLFEYFSETQRNKGNFPGRFSGRQFSNSRSEMNVSTLELGDSALYLCASSTSGLRDSPLHFGNGTRLTVT.